The 15 T cell receptor beta chains reported below all come from one sample, sequenced in a study of OX40 agonist ivuxolimab in advanced cancers. Repertoires were generated with immunoSEQ multiplex PCR, while TCRdb's copy carries only in-frame clones and drops some. The data contain roughly 95,000 clones, 70% to 90% of them singletons. Specimen: CD4+ or CD8+ T cells sorted from blood, collected in a trial of the OX40 agonist ivuxolimab. The source is an adult with an advanced solid tumor such as melanoma, head and neck, liver or kidney cancer.

The J gene is TRBJ2-7, the V gene TRBV28; 7 nucleotides line up with TRBD1. The V and J ends lost 2 bases and 0 bases, in that order; junction bases with no gene match: 4. This CDR3 comprises 15 residues. The germline V gene has CDR1 MDHEN and CDR2 SYDVKM. In DNA form, the CDR3 reads TGTGCCAGCAGTTTACCCAGGGGGTCCTCCTACGAGCAGTACTTC. Its translation is CASSLPRGSSYEQYF.

The chain combines TRBV5-1 with TRBJ2-3; TRBD2 matches at 13 bases. The CDR3 spans 17 residues. The V gene's germline CDR1 is SGHRS and CDR2 YFSETQ. The ends lost 4 bases at V and 5 bases at J; junction bases unmatched: 10. The CDR3 sequence is CASSTRTSGRRGDTQYF. The DNA for the CDR3 is TGCGCCAGCAGCACCCGGACTAGCGGGAGAAGGGGAGATACGCAGTATTTT.

This chain links TRBV6-6 with TRBJ1-4, with 10 bases fitting TRBD1. The CDR3 has 16 residues. The germline gives CDR1 MNHNY, CDR2 SVGAGI (reference sequence). V shed 7 bases and J 8 bases; nucleotides not matched to a gene: 13. The DNA for the CDR3 is TGTGCCAGCAACCTCAACTCCGGGACAGGGGTGGAAAAACTGTTTTTT. Translation: CASNLNSGTGVEKLFF.

The chain carries TRBV11-1 and TRBJ2-7; 10 nucleotides agree with TRBD2. The CDR3 contains 16 residues. J was trimmed by 12 bases and V by 5 bases; bases with no gene match: 19. The germline V gene encodes CDR1 SGHAT and CDR2 FQDESV (reference sequence). The DNA for the CDR3 is TGTGCCAGCAGCCGTGGGCTAGCGGGAGACCCCAGAATGCCGTACTTC. It specifies CASSRGLAGDPRMPYF.

The chain recombines TRBV5-1 with TRBJ1-6; D not resolved. V shed 0 bases and J shed 5 bases, with 9 bases lying between them. There are 15 residues in the CDR3. Germline V gene lookup returns CDR1 SGHRS and CDR2 YFSETQ. The CDR3 region is CASSLAPGDNSPLHF. Written as DNA, the CDR3 is TGCGCCAGCAGCTTGGCCCCCGGGGATAATTCACCCCTCCACTTT.

This sequence joins TRBV15 and TRBJ2-1, with D maybe TRBD1 (5 bases). CDR3 size: 17 residues. Trimming cost V 2 bases and J 0 bases, with 14 bases left between them. The V gene's germline CDR1 is LNHNV and CDR2 YYDKDF (reference sequence). The CDR3 DNA is TGTGCCACCAGCAGACATGGGGCTAAGAGCTCCTACAATGAGCAGTTCTTC. Its protein is CATSRHGAKSSYNEQFF.

This clone was detected only a few times. This chain connects TRBV15 to TRBJ2-7, with D perhaps TRBD1 (7 bases). This CDR3 has 16 amino acids. V lost 3 bases, J lost 5 bases, and 20 bases lay in between. Germline V gene lookup returns CDR1 LNHNV and CDR2 YYDKDF (reference sequence). CDR3 in amino acids: CATSSELAGGRHEQYF. DNA for the CDR3: TGTGCCACCAGCAGCGAGTTGGCAGGGGGGAGGCACGAGCAGTACTTC. Combining the CDR3 with reference TRBV15 and TRBJ2-7 gives the whole variable domain DAMVIQNPRYQVTQFGKPVTLSCSQTLNHNVMYWYQQKSSQAPKLLFHYYDKDFNNEADTPDNFQSRRPNTSFCFLDIRSPGLGDTAMYLCATSSELAGGRHEQYFGPGTRLTVT.

This rearrangement joins TRBV27 to TRBJ1-4, with 9 bases lining up with TRBD1. The CDR3 totals 13 residues. V was pared by 6 bases and J by 7 bases, with 3 bases of the junction left unmatched. Germline-derived CDR1 and CDR2 are MNHEY and SMNVEV (reference sequence). The CDR3 protein is CASRGQGFEKLFF. CDR3 coding DNA: TGTGCCAGCAGGGGACAGGGATTTGAAAAACTGTTTTTT.

V is TRBV2 and J is TRBJ2-5, with D perhaps TRBD2 (6 bases). Looked up from germline, CDR1 is SNHLY and CDR2 is FYNNEI. The CDR3 sequence is 15 residues long. Trimming took 11 bases from V and 4 from J, leaving 23 bases between them. The CDR3 reads CAAEGSRYQGETQYF. In DNA form, the CDR3 reads TGTGCCGCGGAGGGATCCCGGTACCAAGGAGAGACCCAGTACTTC. Based on the CDR3 plus reference TRBV2 and TRBJ2-5, the full variable domain is EPEVTQTPSHQVTQMGQEVILRCVPISNHLYFYWYRQILGQKVEFLVSFYNNEISEKSEIFDDQFSVERPDGSNFTLKIRSTKLEDSAMYFCAAEGSRYQGETQYFGPGTRLLVL.

The J gene is TRBJ2-1, the V gene TRBV7-3, with TRBD1 as a possible D gene (5 bases). The CDR3 totals 15 residues. Germline V gives CDR1 SGHTA, CDR2 FQGTGA. V was trimmed by 5 bases and J by 4 bases, leaving 15 bases between them. The CDR3 reads CASSPNRDRYNEQFF. The DNA for the CDR3 is TGTGCCAGCAGCCCCAACCGTGACAGATACAATGAGCAGTTCTTC.

The J gene is TRBJ2-3, the V gene TRBV5-1; no firm D call. Germline-derived CDR1 and CDR2 are SGHRS and YFSETQ. V was pared by 3 bases and J by 0 bases, with 17 bases between. This CDR3 region has 17 residues. The CDR3 coding sequence is TGCGCCAGCAGCTCCATCTCGTCAGGTACTAGCACAGATACGCAGTATTTT. Protein sequence: CASSSISSGTSTDTQYF.

The chain combines TRBV5-1 with TRBJ1-4; D not resolved. Trimming took 4 bases from V and 0 from J, leaving 16 bases between them. Looked up from germline, CDR1 is SGHRS and CDR2 is YFSETQ. The CDR3 spans 17 residues. The CDR3 coding sequence is TGCGCCAGCAGCACTGGCAGCGGAGTTGCAACTAATGAAAAACTGTTTTTT. This sequence encodes CASSTGSGVATNEKLFF.

DNA of the CDR3: TGTGCCAGCAGTTTATTTAGCAGTCCCACTAATGAAAAACTGTTTTTT. This translates into CASSLFSSPTNEKLFF. V and J are TRBV27 and TRBJ1-4; D is unresolved. This CDR3 has 16 amino acids. V gave up 1 base and J gave up 2 bases, with 11 bases separating them. Germline lookup yields CDR1 MNHEY and CDR2 SMNVEV (reference sequence).

V and J are TRBV10-1 and TRBJ2-7, with 12 bases matching TRBD1. Germline CDR1 WNHNN, CDR2 SYGVQD (reference sequence). J was trimmed by 4 bases and V by 0 bases; bases with no gene match: 7. This CDR3 has 17 residues. The DNA of the CDR3 is TGCGCCAGCAGTGAGTCGACTGGGACAGGGGGCTATTACGAGCAGTACTTC. This sequence encodes CASSESTGTGGYYEQYF.

The chain recombines TRBV6-1 with TRBJ1-5; a possible D gene is TRBD1 (6 bases). V lost 6 bases and J lost 4, with 13 bases in between. CDR3 length: 14 residues. The germline V gene encodes CDR1 MNHNS and CDR2 SASEGT. The CDR3 loop is CASRREGGNQPQHF. The CDR3 coding sequence is TGTGCCAGCAGGCGGGAGGGGGGAAATCAGCCCCAGCATTTT.